Listed below are T cell receptor beta chains from one sample, sequenced in a study of naive and memory T cell subsets. TCRdb re-called the UMI-ligation and nested PCR reads through MiXCR, storing one row per CDR3 protein. Of 20,000 to 25,000 distinct CDR3 sequences in the sample, 6% were seen once. This specimen was skin, taken from a tuberculin skin test site. The origin of the receptors is an adult in good health. Both conserved end residues are part of each CDR3. Each record gives: clone size, D gene, J gene, V gene, CDR3 DNA, CDR3 protein. A D gene is named only where the DNA matches it firmly. Clone size is stated in some rows and not others, as once, few, many or a class when expanded.

clone_size: few
d_call: TRBD2
j_call: TRBJ2-1
v_call: TRBV5-4
cdr3_nt: TGTGCCAGCAGCACGGGACTAGCGGGAGTTGATGAGCAGTTCTTC
cdr3_aa: CASSTGLAGVDEQFF

clone_size: medium-sized
d_call: TRBD2
j_call: TRBJ2-4
v_call: TRBV20-1
cdr3_nt: TGCAGTGTTATAGCGGGAGAGGCAAACATTCAGTACTTC
cdr3_aa: CSVIAGEANIQYF

clone_size: few
d_call: -
j_call: TRBJ2-1
v_call: TRBV15
cdr3_nt: TGTGCCACCAGCAGAGGTTCTGCGGGTTTGGGCTCCTACAATGAGCAGTTCTTC
cdr3_aa: CATSRGSAGLGSYNEQFF

clone_size: -
d_call: TRBD1
j_call: TRBJ1-2
v_call: TRBV29-1
cdr3_nt: TGCAGCGTCGACGGGGCCAGGGGGGACTATGGCTACACCTTC
cdr3_aa: CSVDGARGDYGYTF

clone_size: -
d_call: -
j_call: TRBJ1-2
v_call: TRBV14
cdr3_nt: TGTGCCAGCAGCCAAGATCTAGGAGGAAGAGGCTACACCTTC
cdr3_aa: CASSQDLGGRGYTF

clone_size: many
d_call: TRBD1
j_call: TRBJ2-2
v_call: TRBV19
cdr3_nt: TGTGCCAGTAGTCGTGGGACAGGGGACGCAACCCGGGAGCTGTTTTTT
cdr3_aa: CASSRGTGDATRELFF

clone_size: few
d_call: -
j_call: TRBJ2-3
v_call: TRBV10-1
cdr3_nt: TGCGCCAGCAGCGTAGAACGCGACAGGGGACCGGGAGCGGGGACAGATACGCAGTATTTT
cdr3_aa: CASSVERDRGPGAGTDTQYF

clone_size: many
d_call: TRBD1
j_call: TRBJ1-1
v_call: TRBV12-3/TRBV12-4
cdr3_nt: TGTGCCAGCAGGGGGACAGGGAGTACTGAAGCTTTCTTT
cdr3_aa: CASRGTGSTEAFF

clone_size: many
d_call: -
j_call: TRBJ2-3
v_call: TRBV6-2/TRBV6-3
cdr3_nt: TGTGCCAGCAGTTACTCGCAGGGCGGGTTAGCAGATACGCAGTATTTT
cdr3_aa: CASSYSQGGLADTQYF

clone_size: few
d_call: TRBD2
j_call: TRBJ2-1
v_call: TRBV7-2
cdr3_nt: TGTGCCAGCAGCTTACTGACTAGCGGCTCCTACAATGAGCAGTTCTTC
cdr3_aa: CASSLLTSGSYNEQFF

clone_size: many
d_call: -
j_call: TRBJ2-7
v_call: TRBV20-1
cdr3_nt: TGCAGTGCTAGAGAGCCCCCCCCGGGAGAGGACGAGCAGTACTTC
cdr3_aa: CSAREPPPGEDEQYF

clone_size: many
d_call: -
j_call: TRBJ1-3
v_call: TRBV3-1
cdr3_nt: TGTGCCAGCAGCCAAGGGAGGGAGTCTGGAAACACCATATATTTT
cdr3_aa: CASSQGRESGNTIYF

clone_size: -
d_call: -
j_call: TRBJ2-1
v_call: TRBV20-1
cdr3_nt: TGCAGTGCTAGAGATAGGAAAGCCTACAATGAGCAGTTCTTC
cdr3_aa: CSARDRKAYNEQFF

clone_size: -
d_call: TRBD1
j_call: TRBJ1-5
v_call: TRBV6-2/TRBV6-3
cdr3_nt: TGTGCCAGCAGATACAGACAGGGCGGACTTGACAATCAGCCCCAGCATTTT
cdr3_aa: CASRYRQGGLDNQPQHF

clone_size: many
d_call: -
j_call: TRBJ2-1
v_call: TRBV30
cdr3_nt: TGTGCCTGGAGGCGGGCTAGCCTAGGGGGTGAGCAGTTCTTC
cdr3_aa: CAWRRASLGGEQFF

clone_size: medium-sized
d_call: TRBD2
j_call: TRBJ2-3
v_call: TRBV7-3
cdr3_nt: TGTGCCAGCAGCGGGATAGCGGGGGGCACAGATACGCAGTATTTT
cdr3_aa: CASSGIAGGTDTQYF

clone_size: many
d_call: -
j_call: TRBJ1-6
v_call: TRBV27
cdr3_nt: TGTGCCAGCAGTCCACCCTACGCAGGGACCAATTCACCCCTCCACTTT
cdr3_aa: CASSPPYAGTNSPLHF

clone_size: -
d_call: TRBD2
j_call: TRBJ2-3
v_call: TRBV7-8
cdr3_nt: TGTGCCAGCAGGCGAGGCGGGGGTAGCACAGATACGCAGTATTTT
cdr3_aa: CASRRGGGSTDTQYF

clone_size: many
d_call: -
j_call: TRBJ2-3
v_call: TRBV6-4
cdr3_nt: TGTGCCAGCAGTGACGGGGTGGGCGCAGATACGCAGTATTTT
cdr3_aa: CASSDGVGADTQYF

clone_size: many
d_call: TRBD2
j_call: TRBJ2-1
v_call: TRBV15
cdr3_nt: TGTGCCACCAGCAGAGGCCGGACTAGCGGGGACAATGAGCAGTTCTTC
cdr3_aa: CATSRGRTSGDNEQFF

clone_size: many
d_call: -
j_call: TRBJ2-1
v_call: TRBV28
cdr3_nt: TGTGCCAGCACCCCCCCGGATCGGCCCTACAATGAGCAGTTCTTC
cdr3_aa: CASTPPDRPYNEQFF

clone_size: -
d_call: -
j_call: TRBJ1-2
v_call: TRBV3-1
cdr3_nt: TGTGCCAGCAGCTACTCCGGGGACTATGGCTACACCTTC
cdr3_aa: CASSYSGDYGYTF

clone_size: few
d_call: TRBD1
j_call: TRBJ1-1
v_call: TRBV5-4
cdr3_nt: TGTGCCAGCAGCTTGGGGACAGGGGGAGTCACTGAAGCTTTCTTT
cdr3_aa: CASSLGTGGVTEAFF

clone_size: many
d_call: TRBD2
j_call: TRBJ2-3
v_call: TRBV18
cdr3_nt: TGTGCCAGCTCACCTCAGGCTAGCGGGAGGACCGATACGCAGTATTTT
cdr3_aa: CASSPQASGRTDTQYF

clone_size: many
d_call: -
j_call: TRBJ2-2
v_call: TRBV6-1
cdr3_nt: TGTGCCAGCAGTGAGACAGGGAACACCGGGGAGCTGTTTTTT
cdr3_aa: CASSETGNTGELFF

clone_size: many
d_call: TRBD1
j_call: TRBJ1-4
v_call: TRBV5-8
cdr3_nt: TGTGCCAGCAGCTTGGGACAGGGAGGTGAAAAACTGTTTTTT
cdr3_aa: CASSLGQGGEKLFF

clone_size: many
d_call: TRBD2
j_call: TRBJ2-7
v_call: TRBV20-1
cdr3_nt: TGCAGTGCTAGAGAAGCGGGGAATTGGGGAAACGAGCAGTACTTC
cdr3_aa: CSAREAGNWGNEQYF

clone_size: many
d_call: -
j_call: TRBJ2-2
v_call: TRBV9
cdr3_nt: TGTGCCAGCAGCGCGGACTACCGAATAGGGGCCGGGGAGCTGTTTTTT
cdr3_aa: CASSADYRIGAGELFF

clone_size: many
d_call: -
j_call: TRBJ2-7
v_call: TRBV6-2/TRBV6-3
cdr3_nt: TGTGCCAGCAGTTCCGGGACTTTCAGCTCCTACGAGCAGTACTTC
cdr3_aa: CASSSGTFSSYEQYF

clone_size: many
d_call: -
j_call: TRBJ2-7
v_call: TRBV20-1
cdr3_nt: TGCAGTGCTAGTCCTAGGGCCTACGAGCAGTACTTC
cdr3_aa: CSASPRAYEQYF

clone_size: many
d_call: TRBD2
j_call: TRBJ2-1
v_call: TRBV15
cdr3_nt: TGTGCCACCAGCAGAGGGGTAGCGGGAGGACCCTCAAATGAGCAGTTCTTC
cdr3_aa: CATSRGVAGGPSNEQFF

clone_size: many
d_call: -
j_call: TRBJ2-1
v_call: TRBV12-3/TRBV12-4
cdr3_nt: TGTGCCACCACGGCGGGATCCGGGAATGAGCAGTTCTTC
cdr3_aa: CATTAGSGNEQFF

clone_size: many
d_call: -
j_call: TRBJ2-1
v_call: TRBV20-1
cdr3_nt: TGCAGTGCTAGAGAGATGACGAACAATGAGCAGTTCTTC
cdr3_aa: CSAREMTNNEQFF

clone_size: few
d_call: TRBD2
j_call: TRBJ2-1
v_call: TRBV11-2
cdr3_nt: TGTGCCAGCAGTCCTAGCGGGAGGGGGTCTTTCAATGAGCAGTTCTTC
cdr3_aa: CASSPSGRGSFNEQFF

clone_size: many
d_call: -
j_call: TRBJ2-1
v_call: TRBV7-9
cdr3_nt: TGTGCCAGCAGCCGCGCCGGTAGCTCGAGCTCCTACAATGAGCAGTTCTTC
cdr3_aa: CASSRAGSSSSYNEQFF

clone_size: medium-sized
d_call: -
j_call: TRBJ2-5
v_call: TRBV18
cdr3_nt: TGTGCCAGCTCCTCGGGGACACAAGAGACCCAGTACTTC
cdr3_aa: CASSSGTQETQYF

clone_size: few
d_call: TRBD2
j_call: TRBJ2-1
v_call: TRBV6-2/TRBV6-3
cdr3_nt: TGTGCCAGCACCGGGACTAGCGGGAGAAATGAGCAGTTCTTC
cdr3_aa: CASTGTSGRNEQFF

clone_size: -
d_call: -
j_call: TRBJ2-3
v_call: TRBV10-3
cdr3_nt: TGTGCCATCAGTGGGTCGAGCGGAGATACGCAGTATTTT
cdr3_aa: CAISGSSGDTQYF

clone_size: -
d_call: -
j_call: TRBJ1-2
v_call: TRBV30
cdr3_nt: TGTGCCGGGGACGGAGTCTATGGAGGCTACACCTTC
cdr3_aa: CAGDGVYGGYTF

clone_size: few
d_call: -
j_call: TRBJ1-1
v_call: TRBV11-1
cdr3_nt: TGTGCCAGCAGCTTAATGGGCAACACTGAAGCTTTCTTT
cdr3_aa: CASSLMGNTEAFF

clone_size: many
d_call: -
j_call: TRBJ1-3
v_call: TRBV15
cdr3_nt: TGTGCCACCAGCAGAGATTCATTGGGCTTCGGAAACACCATATATTTT
cdr3_aa: CATSRDSLGFGNTIYF

clone_size: many
d_call: TRBD1
j_call: TRBJ1-4
v_call: TRBV18
cdr3_nt: TGTGCCAGCTCCGAGGACAGGCTTGAAAAACTGTTTTTT
cdr3_aa: CASSEDRLEKLFF

clone_size: medium-sized
d_call: TRBD1
j_call: TRBJ2-4
v_call: TRBV2
cdr3_nt: TGTGCCAGCAGTGACGACAGGGGATTAAACATTCAGTACTTC
cdr3_aa: CASSDDRGLNIQYF

clone_size: few
d_call: TRBD1
j_call: TRBJ1-4
v_call: TRBV5-1
cdr3_nt: TGCGCCAGCTGCGGTGGGGACAGGGGTGAAAAACTGTTTTTT
cdr3_aa: CASCGGDRGEKLFF

clone_size: -
d_call: -
j_call: TRBJ1-6
v_call: TRBV28
cdr3_nt: TGTGCCAGCAACCCATTCCAAGCAACGCGTCGGTATTCACCCCTCCACTTT
cdr3_aa: CASNPFQATRRYSPLHF

clone_size: -
d_call: -
j_call: TRBJ2-5
v_call: TRBV7-9
cdr3_nt: TGTGCCAGCAGCCCAAATGGACAGTTCCAAGAGACCCAGTACTTC
cdr3_aa: CASSPNGQFQETQYF